This TCR beta chain was sequenced for a study of beta chain features in type 1 diabetes. The study's findings and limits: Within each of all four CD4+ subsets, Type 1 diabetes patients had TCRB CDR3s that were moderately but significantly shorter. Patients and controls would be equally affected if PCR favored shorter templates.

This clone was seen a few times. Its matching antigen is unknown. The CDR3 consists of 12 residues. The germline V gene encodes CDR1 SEHNR and CDR2 FQNEAQ (reference sequence). V lost 3 bases and J lost 11, with 8 bases in between. Sequencing targeted expressed TCRB transcripts, as all isolated RNA had been reverse transcribed. Generated by immunoSEQ multiplex PCR, the TCRdb table keeps only in-frame clones and is missing some. The sample contains 300,000 to 350,000 clones, around 9.7% of which appear only once. Sort purity for all populations was recorded as exceeding 98%. V and J are TRBV7-9 and TRBJ1-6; a weak D match, TRBD1 (5 bases). Material: central memory CD4+ T cells from blood. This sequence originates from a man younger than 45 with type 1 diabetes. In DNA, the CDR3 is TGTGCCAGCAGCTTGTGGGGGACACCCCTCCACTTT. This encodes CASSLWGTPLHF.